This T cell receptor (beta chain) is from a study of chemoradiotherapy in HPV16-positive cancers. About the study: Functional T-cell assays on two HPV16-positive patients' cells defined candidate HPV-specific clones and common TCR motifs. Whole-study results and caveats: The functional HPV-specific definition rests on just a couple of HPV16-positive patients. Candidate HPV-specific clones and E7-related TCR motifs grew in tumor during treatment.

V gave up 3 bases and J gave up 14 bases; unmatched junction bases: 13. This CDR3 region has 14 residues. CDR1 and CDR2 from the germline V gene are MDHEN and SYDVKM. Details on this clone: Its antigen is unidentified.

Using immunoSEQ multiplex PCR, the repertoire was profiled, and TCRdb retains in-frame clones only, with some absent. The repertoire has roughly 4,500 clones, 72% of them found once; the top ten carry 9.3%. This sequence originates from a human donor with HPV-associated anogenital cancer. The sample consisted of tumor tissue, taken from a patient who underwent chemoradiotherapy. This chain uses TRBV28 with TRBJ1-2, with 9 bases aligning to TRBD1. CDR3 protein: CASSFSGTGIWGTF. CDR3 nucleotide sequence: TGTGCCAGCAGTTTCTCCGGGACAGGGATTTGGGGAACCTTC.